This T cell receptor (beta chain) was captured by sequencing in a study of T cells expressing NK-cell markers. Study background: All TCR beta repertoires analysed originated from sorted CD3+CD56+NKG2C+, CD3+CD56+NKG2C- and CD3+CD56-NKG2C+ T cells.

Study results and limitations: In a handful of donors, dominant CD3+CD56+NKG2C+ clones formed roughly 1.0-7.5% of CD8+ cells. The CD3+CD56-NKG2C+ fraction of a handful of donors was likewise dominated by these clonotypes.

Regarding this clonotype: Its antigen is not identified.

Germline V CDR1 and CDR2: LGHNA, YNFKEQ. The CDR3 covers 13 residues. TCRdb re-analyzed the 5' RACE reads; it lists each CDR3 protein once, without DNA. This sample's table reports over 350,000 distinct CDR3 sequences. The receptor comes from a woman aged 45-60 years in good health. Sequencing was performed on blood T cells: a sorted CD56 or NKG2C T cell subset, CD4+ or CD8+ T cells, or bulk PBMC T cells (not recorded which). The genes are TRBV4-2 and TRBJ2-1. The CDR3 here is CASSALPDNEQFF.